The present T cell receptor beta chain was sequenced within a study of blood T cell repertoires in COVID-19. On the study more broadly: Samples came from the United States, Italy and Spain, spanning acute and convalescent COVID-19. T cells, B-cell-depleted T cells, or PBMCs provided the cDNA or gDNA that served as material.

Study processing details: From reference gene primer amplification, estimates of nucleated cell counts were derived. Sequencing used immunoSEQ multiplex PCR; TCRdb keeps in-frame clones, though not all of them. From that table come the V and J calls and clone size; the DNA was used to work out D and trimming. The sample consists of 150,000 to 180,000 clones, roughly 80% of them appearing once. Seattle cases were enrolled at active infection and followed longitudinally. This clonotype originated in a woman aged 60-75 years with COVID-19, enrolled during active disease. Sequencing was carried out using peripheral blood.

CDR3 in DNA: TGTGCCAGCAATAGTAACTATGGCTACACCTTC. As protein: CASNSNYGYTF. The chain is built from TRBV9 and TRBJ1-2; D is undetermined. Trimming took 6 bases from V and 1 from J, leaving 4 bases between them. Germline lookup yields CDR1 SGDLS and CDR2 YYNGEE. The CDR3 is made up of 11 amino acids.